The following is a TCR beta chain sequence with its context. Its antigen is not known. These data come from a study of cytomegalovirus exposure and HLA in healthy donors. Notes on the study in general: Across donors, most TCRs were seen rarely, yet some public ones were widespread. Cytomegalovirus-associated TCR beta chains were listed, numbering some 150. Confirmation was obtained in vitro that a few CMV-associated chains are specific for CMV antigens.

The donors were members of the validation cohort comprising approximately 110 subjects, separate from the roughly 700-subject first cohort. Profiling relied on immunoSEQ multiplex PCR, and the TCRdb table lists in-frame clones only, not all of them. The repertoire holds around 150,000 clones, with about 90% as singletons. Germline V gene data show CDR1 as MNHEY and CDR2 as SVGAGI. With 6 bases clipped from V and 5 bases from J, the junction kept 6 bases outside the gene matches. The CDR3 totals 13 residues. The sequenced sample consisted of PBMCs. The V gene is TRBV6-5, the J gene TRBJ1-1; 7 bases are a match to TRBD1. This receptor was taken from a woman in her late teens or twenties in good health and CMV-seropositive. The CDR3 protein is CASSRTGATEAFF. The CDR3 DNA reads TGTGCCAGCAGCCGAACAGGGGCGACTGAAGCTTTCTTT.